Listed below are T cell receptor beta chains from one sample, sequenced in a study of T-cell memory formation after mild COVID-19. TCRdb re-called the 5' RACE reads through MiXCR, storing one row per CDR3 protein. The repertoire holds fewer than 250,000 distinct CDR3 sequences, with around 30% as singletons. The sample was PBMCs or a T cell subset sorted from them (not recorded which). The receptors were gathered from an adult woman who had mild COVID-19 (a few samples of this study predate the infection). Cell type and time point are not known. The conserved cysteine and the conserved F or W are not part of the CDR3 here. D genes are given only for firm matches.

CDR3 protein	D gene	V gene	J gene
ASIPQGAGDYGYT	TRBD1	TRBV7-9	TRBJ1-2
ASSPFGFREGAETQY	.	TRBV7-9	TRBJ2-5
AWSPTGNSNQPQH	.	TRBV30	TRBJ1-5
ASSIDAGLGGYT	.	TRBV19	TRBJ1-2
SARQREGHPSTDTQY	TRBD2	TRBV20-1	TRBJ2-3
ASSVIGYEQF	.	TRBV25-1	TRBJ2-1
ASCSGQSYEQY	.	TRBV7-9	TRBJ2-7
AWSGGVGTEAF	.	TRBV30	TRBJ1-1
ASSFAGVNTEAF	.	TRBV12-3/TRBV12-4	TRBJ1-1
ASSPGQGLDTQY	TRBD1	TRBV7-7	TRBJ2-3